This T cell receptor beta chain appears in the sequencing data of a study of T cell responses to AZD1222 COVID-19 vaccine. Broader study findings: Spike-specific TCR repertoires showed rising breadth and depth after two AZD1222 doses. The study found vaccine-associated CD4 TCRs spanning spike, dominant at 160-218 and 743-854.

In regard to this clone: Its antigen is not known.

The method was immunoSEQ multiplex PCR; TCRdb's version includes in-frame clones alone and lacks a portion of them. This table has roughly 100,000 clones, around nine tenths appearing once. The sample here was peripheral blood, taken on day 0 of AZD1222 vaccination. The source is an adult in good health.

The CDR3 loop reads CASSLGRGAYEQYF. DNA of the CDR3: TGTGCCAGCAGCTTAGGACGGGGGGCCTACGAGCAGTACTTC. The J gene is TRBJ2-7, the V gene TRBV7-7; 7 bases align to TRBD2. The CDR3 loop spans 14 amino acids. The germline CDR1 and CDR2 sequences are SSHAT and FNYEAQ (reference sequence). Trimming at V came to 1 base and at J to 2 bases, leaving 2 bases not matched to a gene.